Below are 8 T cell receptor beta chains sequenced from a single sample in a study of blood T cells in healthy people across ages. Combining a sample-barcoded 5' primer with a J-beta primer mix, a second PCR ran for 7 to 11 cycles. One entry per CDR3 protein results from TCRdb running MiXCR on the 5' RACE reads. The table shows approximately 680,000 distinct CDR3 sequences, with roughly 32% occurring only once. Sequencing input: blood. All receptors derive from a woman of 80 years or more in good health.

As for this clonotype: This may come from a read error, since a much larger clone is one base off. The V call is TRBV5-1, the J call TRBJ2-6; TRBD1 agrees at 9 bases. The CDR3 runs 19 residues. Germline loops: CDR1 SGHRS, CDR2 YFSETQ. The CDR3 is CASSFAGTGIGSGANVRTF. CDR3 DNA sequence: TGCGCCAGCAGCTTCGCCGGGACAGGGATCGGCTCTGGGGCCAACGTCCGGACTTTC.

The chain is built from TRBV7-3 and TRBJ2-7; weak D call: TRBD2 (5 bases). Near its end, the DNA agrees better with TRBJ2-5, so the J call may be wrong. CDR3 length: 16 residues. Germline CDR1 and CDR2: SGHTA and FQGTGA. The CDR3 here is CASSLTFDGERETQYF. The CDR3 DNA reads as TGTGCCAGCAGCTTAACGTTCGACGGGGAACGGGAGACCCAGTACTTC.

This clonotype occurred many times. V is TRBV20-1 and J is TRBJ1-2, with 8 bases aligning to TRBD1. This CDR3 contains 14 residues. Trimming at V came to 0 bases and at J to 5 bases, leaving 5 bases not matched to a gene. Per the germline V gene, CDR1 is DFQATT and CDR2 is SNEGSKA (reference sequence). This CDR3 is CSAREPRGPYGYTF. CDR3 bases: TGCAGTGCTAGAGAACCCAGGGGGCCATATGGCTACACCTTC.

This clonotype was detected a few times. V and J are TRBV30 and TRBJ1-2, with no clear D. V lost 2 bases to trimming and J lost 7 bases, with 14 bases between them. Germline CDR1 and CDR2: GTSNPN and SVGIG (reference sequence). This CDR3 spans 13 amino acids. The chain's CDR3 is CAWSLRSSSGYTF. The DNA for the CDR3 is TGTGCCTGGAGTCTTCGGTCCTCTAGTGGCTACACCTTC.

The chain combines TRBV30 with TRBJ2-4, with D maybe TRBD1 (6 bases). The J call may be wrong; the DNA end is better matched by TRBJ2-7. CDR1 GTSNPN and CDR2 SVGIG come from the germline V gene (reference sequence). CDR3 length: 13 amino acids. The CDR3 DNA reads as TGTGCCTGGGGGAAAGGACAGACCTACGAGCAGTACTTC. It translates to CAWGKGQTYEQYF.

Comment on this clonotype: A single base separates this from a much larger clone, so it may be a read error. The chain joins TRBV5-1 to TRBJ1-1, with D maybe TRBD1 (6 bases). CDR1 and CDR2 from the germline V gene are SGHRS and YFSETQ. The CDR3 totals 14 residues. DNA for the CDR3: TGCACCTCAGCGGGTGGGGGGCGCGTCGCTGAAGCTTTCTTT. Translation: CTSAGGGRVAEAFF.

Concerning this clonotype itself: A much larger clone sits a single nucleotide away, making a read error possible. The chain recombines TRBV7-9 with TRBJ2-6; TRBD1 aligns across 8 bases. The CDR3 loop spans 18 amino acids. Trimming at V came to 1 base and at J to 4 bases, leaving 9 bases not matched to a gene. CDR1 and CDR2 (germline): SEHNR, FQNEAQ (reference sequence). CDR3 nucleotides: TGTGCCAGCAGCTTAGGCATCCAGGGGGCGATGGGGGCCAACGTCCTGACTTTC. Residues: CASSLGIQGAMGANVLTF. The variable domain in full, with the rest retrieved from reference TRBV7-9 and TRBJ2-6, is DTGVSQNPRHKITKRGQNVTFRCDPISEHNRLYWYRQTLGQGPEFLTYFQNEAQLEKSRLLSDRFSAERPKGSFSTLEIQRTEQGDSAMYLCASSLGIQGAMGANVLTFGAGSRLTVL.

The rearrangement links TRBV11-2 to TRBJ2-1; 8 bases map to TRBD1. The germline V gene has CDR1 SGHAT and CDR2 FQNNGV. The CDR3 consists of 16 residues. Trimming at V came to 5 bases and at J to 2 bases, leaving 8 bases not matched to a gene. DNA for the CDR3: TGTGCCAGCAGCCCAGGACAGGGAGGTCCCTACAATGAGCAGTTCTTC. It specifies CASSPGQGGPYNEQFF. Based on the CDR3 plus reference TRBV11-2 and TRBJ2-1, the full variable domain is EAGVAQSPRYKIIEKRQSVAFWCNPISGHATLYWYQQILGQGPKLLIQFQNNGVVDDSQLPKDRFSAERLKGVDSTLKIQPAKLEDSAVYLCASSPGQGGPYNEQFFGPGTRLTVL.